The 20 T cell receptor beta chains below come from one sample, sequenced in a study of blood T cell repertoires in COVID-19. The method was immunoSEQ multiplex PCR; TCRdb's version includes in-frame clones alone and lacks a portion of them. This sample has about 82,000 clones; approximately 80% occur once, and the top ten carry about 18%. The sequenced sample consisted of peripheral blood. The receptor set was obtained from a man older than 75 with active or convalescent COVID-19.

The rearrangement joins TRBV7-8 to TRBJ1-6; 8 nucleotides line up with TRBD1. Germline-derived CDR1 and CDR2 are SGHVS and FQNEAQ. V was clipped by 1 base and J by 8 bases; unmatched bases: 7. This CDR3 is 16 amino acids long. The CDR3 loop is CASSLGRQGSYSPLHF. CDR3 DNA: TGTGCCAGCAGCTTAGGACGACAGGGGAGTTATTCACCCCTCCACTTT.

The chain joins TRBV7-9 to TRBJ2-5; weak D call: TRBD2 (5 bases). V shed 3 bases and J shed 4 bases, with 12 bases lying between them. Germline V gene data show CDR1 as SEHNR and CDR2 as FQNEAQ (reference sequence). This CDR3 comprises 14 residues. CDR3 sequence: CASSLELVRETQYF. The DNA of the CDR3 is TGTGCCAGCAGCTTGGAACTAGTAAGAGAGACCCAGTACTTC.

The chain carries TRBV9 and TRBJ1-1; tentative D call: TRBD1 (5 bases). The ends were cut back, 4 bases at V and 0 bases at J, with 10 bases in the middle. Germline lookup yields CDR1 SGDLS and CDR2 YYNGEE. The CDR3 runs to 14 residues. The CDR3 DNA reads TGTGCCAGCAGCCCGGGGGGGGTGAACACTGAAGCTTTCTTT. It yields the protein CASSPGGVNTEAFF.

The chain uses TRBV19 and TRBJ1-5; no clear D gene. Trimming took 4 bases from V and 10 from J, leaving 14 bases between them. This CDR3 has 13 amino acids. Germline CDR1 is LNHDA and CDR2 is SQIVND (reference sequence). This CDR3 reads CASSNEGGTPQHF. For the CDR3, the DNA is TGTGCCAGTAGTAACGAGGGTGGAACCCCCCAGCATTTT.

This chain uses TRBV23-1 with TRBJ2-7; D is unresolved. TRBV23-1 is marked as an open reading frame, function uncertain. The CDR3 contains 13 residues. Between the trimmed V and J ends, which lost 0 bases and 3 bases, there was a span of 6 bases. CDR3 sequence reads: CASSQSGSYEQYV. The CDR3 DNA sequence: TGCGCCAGCAGTCAATCGGGCAGCTACGAGCAGTACGTC.

The table lists this clone with a few counts. The rearrangement joins TRBV7-9 to TRBJ1-1; TRBD1 matches 9 bases. J gave up 10 bases and V 5 bases, and 5 bases lay outside the gene matches. The CDR3 runs to 12 residues. CDR1 is SEHNR and CDR2 is FQNEAQ in the germline V gene (reference sequence). DNA of the CDR3: TGTGCCAGCAGCGCTGACAGGGGGAGAGCTTTCTTT. It specifies CASSADRGRAFF.

Only one count was recorded for this clone. The chain is built from TRBV7-8 and TRBJ1-1, with D possibly TRBD1 on 6 matching bases. The CDR3 covers 14 residues. With 6 bases removed from V and 1 base from J, the gap between germline ends came to 12 bases. Germline loops: CDR1 SGHVS, CDR2 FQNEAQ. The CDR3 DNA follows: TGTGCCAGCAGTATACAGGGTGGGAACACTGAAGCTTTCTTT. It specifies CASSIQGGNTEAFF.

The chain carries TRBV20-1 and TRBJ1-1, with D hard to call. This CDR3 spans 14 amino acids. Per the germline V gene, CDR1 is DFQATT and CDR2 is SNEGSKA (reference sequence). Between the trimmed V and J ends, which lost 6 bases and 2 bases, there was a span of 16 bases. CDR3 nucleotide sequence: TGCAGTGCAAGTACCGGTCCGAGTAACACTGAAGCTTTCTTT. This gives the protein CSASTGPSNTEAFF.

CDR3 DNA sequence: TGTGCCAGCAGCCAAGCGGGATTCTACTATGGCTACACCTTC. Its translation is CASSQAGFYYGYTF. The chain uses TRBV3-1 (or the pseudogene TRBV3-2) and TRBJ1-2; D ambiguous. This CDR3 comprises 14 residues. Trimming removed 1 base at V and 3 bases at J, with 9 bases between. CDR1 is LGHDT, CDR2 YNNKEL, per germline (reference sequence).

This chain connects TRBV7-9 to TRBJ2-1, with 9 bases fitting TRBD2. V lost 5 bases, J lost 8 bases, and 13 bases stayed unmatched. The CDR3 runs 16 residues. Germline V gene sequence: CDR1 SEHNR, CDR2 FQNEAQ (reference sequence). The CDR3 loop is CASSPLGLALSHEQFF. As DNA, the CDR3 is TGTGCCAGCAGCCCGCTGGGACTAGCACTATCCCATGAGCAGTTCTTC.

The genes are TRBV5-1 and TRBJ2-3, with D possibly being TRBD2 (7 bases). The germline CDR1 and CDR2 sequences are SGHRS and YFSETQ. The CDR3 has 16 residues. The V and J ends lost 3 bases and 6 bases respectively, with 20 bases between them. The CDR3 loop reads CASSSSAGAGTDTQYF. CDR3 bases: TGCGCCAGCAGCTCGTCCGCGGGGGCGGGTACGGATACGCAGTATTTT. Full variable domain (outside the CDR3, taken from reference TRBV5-1 and TRBJ2-3): KAGVTQTPRYLIKTRGQQVTLSCSPISGHRSVSWYQQTPGQGLQFLFEYFSETQRNKGNFPGRFSGRQFSNSRSEMNVSTLELGDSALYLCASSSSAGAGTDTQYFGPGTRLTVL.

Only a few counts were recorded for this clone. J is TRBJ1-5 and V is TRBV19; D call uncertain. The V and J ends lost 3 bases and 5 bases respectively, with 17 bases between them. Per germline, CDR1 LNHDA and CDR2 SQIVND (reference sequence). The CDR3 contains 16 residues. Written as DNA, the CDR3 is TGTGCCAGTAGTATTTTGCAAGGCCGGGGTCATCAGCCCCAGCATTTT. Its translation: CASSILQGRGHQPQHF.

The chain employs TRBV6-5 and TRBJ1-2, with 8 bases lining up with TRBD1. The germline gives CDR1 MNHEY, CDR2 SVGAGI. V dropped 5 bases and J dropped 5; count of bases not matched to a gene: 7. The length of the CDR3 is 14 residues. The DNA of the CDR3 is TGTGCCAGCAGTCGGACAGGGCGGCGGTATGGCTACACCTTC. It codes for CASSRTGRRYGYTF.

The sample holds a few counts of this clone. The chain couples TRBV24-1 to TRBJ1-2; the D gene is possibly TRBD1 (6 bases). Germline CDR1 and CDR2: KGHDR and SFDVKD. The CDR3 consists of 13 residues. Between the trimmed V and J ends, which lost 4 bases and 4 bases, there was a span of 9 bases. As DNA, the CDR3 is TGTGCCACCAGTGAAACAGGGATCTATGGCTACACCTTC. This translates into CATSETGIYGYTF.

The V and J genes are TRBV27 and TRBJ2-2; no clear D. The length of the CDR3 is 13 residues. V was trimmed by 6 bases and J by 8 bases, leaving 13 bases between them. Germline assignment: CDR1 MNHEY and CDR2 SMNVEV (reference sequence). The CDR3 DNA reads TGTGCCAGCAGCCTCTCTAGATCGGGGGAGCTGTTTTTT. It is translated as CASSLSRSGELFF.

The chain recombines TRBV19 with TRBJ2-1; 8 bases fit TRBD1. CDR1 and CDR2 (germline): LNHDA, SQIVND (reference sequence). V was pared by 8 bases and J by 3 bases, with 9 bases of the junction left unmatched. The CDR3 length is 15 residues. As DNA, the CDR3 is TGTGCCAGTTTCGCCGGGACAGGTCTCTACAATGAGCAGTTCTTC. Translated, it gives CASFAGTGLYNEQFF.

The chain uses TRBV29-1 and TRBJ1-2; 9 bases match TRBD1. Germline V lookup: CDR1 SQVTM, CDR2 ANQGSEA. The CDR3 has 13 residues. The V and J ends lost 6 bases and 8 bases, in that order; junction bases with no gene match: 10. DNA of the CDR3: TGCAGCGTACTCGGGGACAGGGAACGAGGCTACACCTTC. This encodes CSVLGDRERGYTF.

In its sample, this clone was seen a few times. The V and J genes are TRBV20-1 and TRBJ1-5; D perhaps matches TRBD1 (6 bases). There are 13 residues in the CDR3. The V end was cut by 5 bases, the J end by 3 bases, with 11 bases between. Per the germline V gene, CDR1 is DFQATT and CDR2 is SNEGSKA (reference sequence). The CDR3 DNA reads TGCAGTGCTGGTGACAGGCCCAATCAGCCCCAGCATTTT. This encodes CSAGDRPNQPQHF.

The chain carries TRBV24-1 and TRBJ1-3, with D perhaps matching TRBD1 (6 bases). The V end was cut by 4 bases, the J end by 0 bases, with 12 bases between. There are 16 residues in the CDR3. Per the germline V gene, CDR1 is KGHDR and CDR2 is SFDVKD. The CDR3 protein is CATSEGGGGSGNTIYF. DNA of the CDR3: TGTGCCACCAGTGAAGGAGGGGGGGGCTCTGGAAACACCATATATTTT.

The chain carries TRBV19 and TRBJ2-1, with TRBD2 as a possible D gene (6 bases). V was cut by 7 bases and J by 6 bases, with 13 bases left in between. The CDR3 contains 13 residues. Per germline, CDR1 LNHDA and CDR2 SQIVND (reference sequence). CDR3 nucleotides: TGTGCCAGTATTGGGACTCCAAGCAATGAGCAGTTCTTC. Residues: CASIGTPSNEQFF.